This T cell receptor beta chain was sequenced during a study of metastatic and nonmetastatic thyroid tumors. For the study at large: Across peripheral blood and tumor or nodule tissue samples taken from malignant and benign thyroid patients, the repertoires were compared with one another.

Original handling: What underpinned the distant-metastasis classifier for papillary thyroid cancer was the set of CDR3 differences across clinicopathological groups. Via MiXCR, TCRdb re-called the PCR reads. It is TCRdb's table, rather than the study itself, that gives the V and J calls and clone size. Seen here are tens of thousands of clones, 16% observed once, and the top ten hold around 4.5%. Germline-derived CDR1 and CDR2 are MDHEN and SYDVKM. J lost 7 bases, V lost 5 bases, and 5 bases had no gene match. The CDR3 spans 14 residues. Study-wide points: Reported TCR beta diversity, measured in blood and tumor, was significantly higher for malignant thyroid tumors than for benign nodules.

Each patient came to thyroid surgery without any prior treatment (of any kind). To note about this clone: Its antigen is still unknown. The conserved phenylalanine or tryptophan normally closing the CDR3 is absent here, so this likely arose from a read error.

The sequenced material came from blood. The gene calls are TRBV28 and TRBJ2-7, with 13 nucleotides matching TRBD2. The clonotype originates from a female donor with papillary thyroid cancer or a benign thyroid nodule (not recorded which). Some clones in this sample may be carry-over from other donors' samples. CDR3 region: CASSGTSGIGEQYL. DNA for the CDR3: TGTGCCAGCAGTGGGACTAGCGGGATAGGAGAGCAGTACCTC.